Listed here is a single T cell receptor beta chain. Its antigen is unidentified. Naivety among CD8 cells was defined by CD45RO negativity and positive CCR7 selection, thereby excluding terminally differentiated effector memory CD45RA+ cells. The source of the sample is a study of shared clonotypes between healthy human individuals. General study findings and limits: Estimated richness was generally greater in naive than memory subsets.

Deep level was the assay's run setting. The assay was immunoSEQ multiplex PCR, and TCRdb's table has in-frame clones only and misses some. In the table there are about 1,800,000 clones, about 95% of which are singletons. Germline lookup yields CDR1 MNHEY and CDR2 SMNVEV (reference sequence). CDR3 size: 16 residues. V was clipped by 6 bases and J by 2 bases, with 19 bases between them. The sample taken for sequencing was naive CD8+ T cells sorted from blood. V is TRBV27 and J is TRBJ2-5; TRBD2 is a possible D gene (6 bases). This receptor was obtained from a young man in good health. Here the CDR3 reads CASSPFWGERQETQYF. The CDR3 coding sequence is TGTGCCAGCAGCCCTTTCTGGGGGGAGCGTCAAGAGACCCAGTACTTC.